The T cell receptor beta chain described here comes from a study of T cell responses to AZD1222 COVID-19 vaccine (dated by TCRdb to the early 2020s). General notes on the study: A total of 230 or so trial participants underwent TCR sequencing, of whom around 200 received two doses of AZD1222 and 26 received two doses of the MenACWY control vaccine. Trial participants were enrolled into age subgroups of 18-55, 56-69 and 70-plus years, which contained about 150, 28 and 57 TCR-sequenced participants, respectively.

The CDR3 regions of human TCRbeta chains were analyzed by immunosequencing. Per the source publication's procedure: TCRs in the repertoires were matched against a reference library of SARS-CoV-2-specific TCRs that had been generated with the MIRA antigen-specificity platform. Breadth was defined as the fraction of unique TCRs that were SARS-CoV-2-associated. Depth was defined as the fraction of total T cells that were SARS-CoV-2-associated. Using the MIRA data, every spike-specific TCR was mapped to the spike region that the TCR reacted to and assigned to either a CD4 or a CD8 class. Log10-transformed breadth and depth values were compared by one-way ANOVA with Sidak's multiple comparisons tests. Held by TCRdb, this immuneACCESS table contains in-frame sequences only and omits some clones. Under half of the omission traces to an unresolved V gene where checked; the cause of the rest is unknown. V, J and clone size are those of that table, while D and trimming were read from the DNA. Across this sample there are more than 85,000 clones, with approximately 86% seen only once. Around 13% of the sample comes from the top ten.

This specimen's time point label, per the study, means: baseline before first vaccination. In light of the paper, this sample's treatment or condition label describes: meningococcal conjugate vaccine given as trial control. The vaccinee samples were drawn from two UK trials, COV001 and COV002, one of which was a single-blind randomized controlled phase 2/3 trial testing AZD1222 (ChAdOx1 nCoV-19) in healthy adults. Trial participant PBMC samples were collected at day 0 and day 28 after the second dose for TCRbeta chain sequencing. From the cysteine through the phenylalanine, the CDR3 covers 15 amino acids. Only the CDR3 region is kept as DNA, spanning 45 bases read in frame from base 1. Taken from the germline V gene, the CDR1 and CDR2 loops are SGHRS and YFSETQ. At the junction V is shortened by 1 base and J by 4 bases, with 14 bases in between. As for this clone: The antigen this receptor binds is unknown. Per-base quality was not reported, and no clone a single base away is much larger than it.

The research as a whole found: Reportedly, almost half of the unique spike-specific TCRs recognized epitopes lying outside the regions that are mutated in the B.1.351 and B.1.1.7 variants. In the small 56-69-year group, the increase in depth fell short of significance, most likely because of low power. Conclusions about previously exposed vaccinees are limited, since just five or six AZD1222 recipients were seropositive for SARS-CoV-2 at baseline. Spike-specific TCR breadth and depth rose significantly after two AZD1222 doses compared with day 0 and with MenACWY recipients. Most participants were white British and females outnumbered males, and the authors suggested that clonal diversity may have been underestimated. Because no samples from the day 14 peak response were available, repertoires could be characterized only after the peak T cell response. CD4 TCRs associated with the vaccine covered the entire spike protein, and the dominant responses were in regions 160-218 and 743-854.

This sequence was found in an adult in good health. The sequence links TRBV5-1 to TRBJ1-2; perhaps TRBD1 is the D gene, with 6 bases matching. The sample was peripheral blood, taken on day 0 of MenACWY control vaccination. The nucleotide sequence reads TGCGCCAGCAGCTTGCCAGGGGTCGGCTTCTATGGCTACACCTTC. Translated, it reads CASSLPGVGFYGYTF.